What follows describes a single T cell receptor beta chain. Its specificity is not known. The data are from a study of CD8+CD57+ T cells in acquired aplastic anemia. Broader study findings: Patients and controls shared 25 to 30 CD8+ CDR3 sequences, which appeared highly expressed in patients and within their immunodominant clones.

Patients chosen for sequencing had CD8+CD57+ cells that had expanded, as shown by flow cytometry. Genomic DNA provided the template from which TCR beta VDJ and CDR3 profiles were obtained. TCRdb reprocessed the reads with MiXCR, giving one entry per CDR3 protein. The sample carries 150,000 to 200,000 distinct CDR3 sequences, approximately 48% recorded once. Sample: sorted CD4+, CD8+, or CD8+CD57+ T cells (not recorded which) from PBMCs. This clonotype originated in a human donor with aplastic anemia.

This chain's CDR3 is CSVALNTEAFF. Here the CDR3 DNA reads TGCAGCGTTGCCCTGAACACTGAAGCTTTCTTT. The rearrangement joins TRBV29-1 to TRBJ1-1, with no clear D. The CDR3 has 11 amino acids. Germline CDR1 is SQVTM and CDR2 is ANQGSEA. V gave up 4 bases and J gave up 0 bases, with 3 bases separating them.